These 24 T cell receptor beta chains were all obtained from the same sample, sequenced in a study of OX40 agonist ivuxolimab in advanced cancers. TCRdb's copy holds only in-frame clones and misses some; the assay was immunoSEQ multiplex PCR. Of about 77,000 clones in the sample, about nine tenths are singletons; the top ten hold 5.5% to 8%. The sequenced sample was CD4+ or CD8+ T cells sorted from blood, obtained in a trial of the OX40 agonist ivuxolimab. The source is an adult with an advanced solid tumor such as melanoma, head and neck, liver or kidney cancer.

CDR3 nucleotide sequence: TGCGCCAGCAGCCGCAGTGGGACAGGGAGGGAATTGGGAGAGACCCAGTACTTC. Its protein is CASSRSGTGRELGETQYF. The rearrangement uses TRBV5-1 and TRBJ2-5, with 9 bases aligning to TRBD1. The germline gives CDR1 SGHRS, CDR2 YFSETQ. The CDR3 totals 18 residues. The J segment lost 4 bases and the V segment lost 4 bases, leaving 17 bases of the junction unmatched.

The CDR3, as DNA: TGTGCCTGGAGTAACAGGGGCACTGAAGCTTTCTTT. This gives the protein CAWSNRGTEAFF. The chain carries TRBV30 and TRBJ1-1; 7 nucleotides agree with TRBD1. CDR1 is GTSNPN and CDR2 is SVGIG in the germline V gene (reference sequence). Trimming cost V 2 bases and J 4 bases; bases outside gene matches: 1. This CDR3 comprises 12 residues. The complete variable domain, with remaining parts taken from reference TRBV30 and TRBJ1-1, reads SQTIHQWPATLVQPVGSPLSLECTVEGTSNPNLYWYRQAAGRGLQLLFYSVGIGQISSEVPQNLSASRPQDRQFILSSKKLLLSDSGFYLCAWSNRGTEAFFGQGTRLTVV.

This chain uses TRBV6-5 with TRBJ2-7; 10 bases are a match to TRBD1. The CDR3 runs 15 residues. V gave up 4 bases and J gave up 3 bases; unmatched junction bases: 6. The germline V gene encodes CDR1 MNHEY and CDR2 SVGAGI. The CDR3 DNA reads as TGTGCCAGCAGTTCCCCCGGGACAGGGGTCTACGAGCAGTACTTC. It codes for CASSSPGTGVYEQYF.

This chain links TRBV30 with TRBJ2-2, with no clear D. The CDR3 is made up of 14 amino acids. Between the trimmed V and J ends, which lost 7 bases and 1 base, there was a span of 13 bases. CDR1 GTSNPN and CDR2 SVGIG come from the germline V gene (reference sequence). The DNA of the CDR3 is TGTGCCTCTGACAAGTCCAGGAACACCGGGGAGCTGTTTTTT. It yields the protein CASDKSRNTGELFF.

The chain joins TRBV5-1 to TRBJ2-1; 7 bases agree with TRBD2. Germline CDR1 reads SGHRS; CDR2 reads YFSETQ. The CDR3 runs 15 residues. V gave up 4 bases and J gave up 6 bases; unmatched junction bases: 10. The CDR3 region has the DNA TGCGCCAGCAGCCCCTCGGGACTACCAGGCAATGAGCAGTTCTTC. Translated: CASSPSGLPGNEQFF.

The chain is built from TRBV20-1 and TRBJ1-1, with 7 bases that match TRBD1. Germline assignment: CDR1 DFQATT and CDR2 SNEGSKA (reference sequence). The CDR3 is 11 residues long. The ends lost 7 bases at V and 1 base at J; junction bases unmatched: 0. Written as DNA, the CDR3 is TGCAGTGGACAGGGGAACACTGAAGCTTTCTTT. Translating gives CSGQGNTEAFF.

V and J are TRBV7-2 and TRBJ1-2, with D unresolved. This CDR3 spans 13 amino acids. Per the germline V gene, CDR1 is SGHTA and CDR2 is FQGNSA. The V gene lost 2 bases and the J gene lost 7 bases, with 11 bases spanning the gap. The CDR3 is CASSLSVQSGYTF. The CDR3 DNA is TGTGCCAGCAGCTTATCGGTACAAAGTGGCTACACCTTC.

This chain uses TRBV29-1 with TRBJ1-2; TRBD1 matches at 8 bases. Germline CDR1 SQVTM, CDR2 ANQGSEA. V dropped 0 bases and J dropped 4; count of bases not matched to a gene: 19. The CDR3 length is 19 residues. The chain's CDR3 is CSVEDLGGNQGAEAYGYTF. The CDR3 DNA follows: TGCAGCGTTGAAGATCTGGGTGGTAACCAGGGGGCAGAAGCCTATGGCTACACCTTC.

The chain carries TRBV4-1 and TRBJ2-3; a possible D gene is TRBD1 (6 bases). Trimming removed 3 bases from V and 4 bases from J, with 14 bases in between. CDR1 and CDR2 (germline): MGHRA, YSYEKL. This CDR3 is 15 amino acids long. DNA of the CDR3: TGCGCCAGCAGCCATCGTTTACAGGGCGCAGATACGCAGTATTTT. This translates into CASSHRLQGADTQYF.

This rearrangement joins TRBV7-6 to TRBJ2-5; 8 positions match TRBD2. CDR1 and CDR2 from the germline V gene are SGHVS and FNYEAQ. This CDR3 is built from 16 residues. V shed 2 bases and J 4 bases; nucleotides not matched to a gene: 9. This CDR3 is CASSLLSGRLGETQYF. The CDR3, as DNA: TGTGCCAGCAGCTTACTAAGCGGGAGATTGGGAGAGACCCAGTACTTC. Combining the CDR3 with reference TRBV7-6 and TRBJ2-5 gives the whole variable domain GAGVSQSPRYKVTKRGQDVALRCDPISGHVSLYWYRQALGQGPEFLTYFNYEAQQDKSGLPNDRFSAERPEGSISTLTIQRTEQRDSAMYRCASSLLSGRLGETQYFGPGTRLLVL.

The chain employs TRBV6-1 and TRBJ1-1; 10 bases align to TRBD1. The CDR3 totals 14 residues. CDR1 and CDR2 from the germline V gene are MNHNS and SASEGT. V shed 6 bases and J 6 bases; nucleotides not matched to a gene: 7. The CDR3 region has the DNA TGTGCCAGCAGGACCAGACAGGGGGCGTCTGAAGCTTTCTTT. Encoded protein: CASRTRQGASEAFF.

This clone turned up a few times. The sample holds other DNA sequences that translate to the same CDR3. V gene TRBV19 combines with J gene TRBJ1-5; D uncertain. This CDR3 is built from 14 residues. V lost 3 bases, J lost 0 bases, and 6 bases lay in between. Germline loops: CDR1 LNHDA, CDR2 SQIVND (reference sequence). The CDR3 loop reads CASSIAHSNQPQHF. CDR3 in DNA: TGTGCCAGTAGTATCGCCCATAGCAATCAGCCCCAGCATTTT.

The chain employs TRBV4-1 and TRBJ1-5; D is unresolved. This CDR3 region has 14 residues. The germline gives CDR1 MGHRA, CDR2 YSYEKL. Trimming stripped 0 bases from V and 2 bases from J, with 5 bases between. The chain's CDR3 is CASSQDRGNQPQHF. The CDR3 bases are TGCGCCAGCAGCCAAGATCGGGGCAATCAGCCCCAGCATTTT.

This clone was found a few times. The chain employs TRBV20-1 and TRBJ1-4; D is unclear. V was pared by 3 bases and J by 7 bases, with 6 bases between. Germline V gene lookup returns CDR1 DFQATT and CDR2 SNEGSKA (reference sequence). This CDR3 contains 11 residues. For the CDR3, the DNA is TGCAGTGCTAGTATGGGTGAAAAACTGTTTTTT. It is translated as CSASMGEKLFF.

The chain joins TRBV2 to TRBJ1-3; D is ambiguous. Trimming took off 6 bases at V and 4 bases at J, with 16 bases between the two ends. Germline lookup yields CDR1 SNHLY and CDR2 FYNNEI. There are 15 residues in the CDR3. The CDR3, as DNA: TGTGCCAGCAGAGGACCCCCTCCAGAAGGAAACACCATATATTTT. It specifies CASRGPPPEGNTIYF. The full variable domain, its missing parts supplied by reference TRBV2 and TRBJ1-3, is EPEVTQTPSHQVTQMGQEVILRCVPISNHLYFYWYRQILGQKVEFLVSFYNNEISEKSEIFDDQFSVERPDGSNFTLKIRSTKLEDSAMYFCASRGPPPEGNTIYFGEGSWLTVV.

This chain links TRBV9 with TRBJ2-3; D is undetermined. Trimming pared 3 bases from V and 6 bases from J, leaving 11 bases between. Germline values: CDR1 SGDLS, CDR2 YYNGEE. The CDR3 spans 13 residues. For the CDR3, the DNA is TGTGCCAGCAGCGGTCTCCAGACGGATACGCAGTATTTT. This gives the protein CASSGLQTDTQYF.

The chain joins TRBV5-5 to TRBJ1-1, with D perhaps TRBD1 (5 bases). V was pared by 7 bases and J by 5 bases, with 15 bases between. CDR3 length: 13 amino acids. Germline V CDR1 and CDR2: SGHKS, YYEKEE (reference sequence). The CDR3 spells CASARRDGTEAFF. CDR3 in DNA: TGTGCCAGCGCTAGGAGGGACGGGACTGAAGCTTTCTTT.

The gene calls are TRBV19 and TRBJ2-2; the D gene could be TRBD1 or TRBD2 (5 bases each). This CDR3 has 14 residues. Trimming removed 6 bases from V and 1 base from J, with 9 bases in between. Per germline, CDR1 LNHDA and CDR2 SQIVND (reference sequence). CDR3: CASSRGRNTGELFF. CDR3 sequence (DNA): TGTGCCAGTAGCCGGGGACGGAACACCGGGGAGCTGTTTTTT.

The gene calls are TRBV7-9 and TRBJ1-2; D gene ambiguous. Germline CDR1 and CDR2: SEHNR and FQNEAQ (reference sequence). The CDR3 is made up of 15 amino acids. The V end lost 5 bases, the J end lost 3 bases, and 16 bases lay between the germline ends. DNA of the CDR3: TGTGCCAGCAGCCCCCGAACGGGCAGCGACTATGGCTACACCTTC. Its translation is CASSPRTGSDYGYTF.

This clone came up once. The rearrangement links TRBV2 to TRBJ2-3; TRBD2 matches at 10 bases. V shed 6 bases and J 1 base; nucleotides not matched to a gene: 13. Germline assignment: CDR1 SNHLY and CDR2 FYNNEI. The CDR3 extends over 18 amino acids. This CDR3 reads CASRYRLLLAGRTDTQYF. The CDR3 bases are TGTGCCAGCAGGTACCGCCTTTTACTAGCGGGGCGCACAGATACGCAGTATTTT.

This clone is a singleton in its sample. This CDR3 reads CAWSVPARGGSPLHF. The CDR3 DNA reads as TGTGCCTGGAGTGTACCGGCCAGGGGAGGTTCACCCCTCCACTTT. The V call is TRBV30, the J call TRBJ1-6; weak D call: TRBD1 (6 bases). Trimming pared 0 bases from V and 9 bases from J, leaving 15 bases between. The germline V gene encodes CDR1 GTSNPN and CDR2 SVGIG (reference sequence). CDR3 length: 15 residues. The full variable domain, rest sourced from reference TRBV30 and TRBJ1-6, is SQTIHQWPATLVQPVGSPLSLECTVEGTSNPNLYWYRQAAGRGLQLLFYSVGIGQISSEVPQNLSASRPQDRQFILSSKKLLLSDSGFYLCAWSVPARGGSPLHFGNGTRLTVT.

The DNA for the CDR3 is TGTGCCAGCAGGGCAGGGACAGAGAATAATTCACCCCTCCACTTT. Translation: CASRAGTENNSPLHF. The chain links TRBV6-6 to TRBJ1-6; 7 nucleotides agree with TRBD1. This CDR3 is 15 amino acids long. The germline gives CDR1 MNHNY, CDR2 SVGAGI (reference sequence). V gave up 6 bases and J gave up 5 bases; unmatched junction bases: 7.

The CDR3 nucleotides are TGTGCCAGCAGTCCCCGGACTAGCGGGACTAGCACAGATACGCAGTATTTT. It codes for CASSPRTSGTSTDTQYF. The chain joins TRBV27 to TRBJ2-3; 12 bases are a match to TRBD2. The CDR3 runs 17 residues. Unmatched junction bases numbered 6, after V lost 5 bases and J lost 0 bases. Germline CDR1 and CDR2: MNHEY and SMNVEV (reference sequence).

This chain uses TRBV7-6 with TRBJ2-7; D gene uncertain. V lost 0 bases and J 1 base, leaving 4 bases between the germline ends. Germline loops: CDR1 SGHVS, CDR2 FNYEAQ. The CDR3 covers 13 residues. In DNA, the CDR3 is TGTGCCAGCAGCTTAGCGGAGTCCTACGAGCAGTACTTC. Protein sequence: CASSLAESYEQYF.